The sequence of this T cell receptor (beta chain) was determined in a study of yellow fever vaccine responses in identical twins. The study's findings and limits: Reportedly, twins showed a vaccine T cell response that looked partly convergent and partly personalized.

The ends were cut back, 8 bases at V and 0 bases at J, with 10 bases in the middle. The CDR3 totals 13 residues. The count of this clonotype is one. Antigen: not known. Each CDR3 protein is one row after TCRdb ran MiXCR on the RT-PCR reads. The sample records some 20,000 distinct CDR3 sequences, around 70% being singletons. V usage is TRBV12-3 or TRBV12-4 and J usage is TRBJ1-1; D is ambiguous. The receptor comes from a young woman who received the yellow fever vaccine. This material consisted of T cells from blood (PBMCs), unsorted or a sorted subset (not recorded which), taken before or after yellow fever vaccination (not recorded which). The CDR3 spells CASGQTLNTEAFF. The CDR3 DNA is TGTGCCAGCGGCCAGACACTGAACACTGAAGCTTTCTTT.